This T cell receptor (beta chain) was sequenced in a study of cytomegalovirus exposure and HLA in healthy donors (TCRdb year 2017). Some background on the complete study: According to an earlier analysis of 587 of the donors, 200 million or so T cells yielded over 90 million unique TCR beta sequences and about 300 Gb of sequence data. An early release that covered 500 to 800 HLA-typed donors contained 250 to 350 gigabases of sequencing data and 65 million to 100 million unique TCR sequences. Of the approximately 400 genotyped donors, around 81% fell in the genetic ancestry cluster associated with self-reported Caucasian donors. The study aimed to test whether signatures of past pathogen exposure could be identified by cataloging public T cell receptors. Using immunosequencing, the study profiled T cell repertoires from some 670 subjects and related those repertoires to cytomegalovirus serostatus. A separate validation cohort of about 110 different subjects was used in addition to the approximately 640-subject first cohort. The study combined high-throughput TCR immunosequencing, statistical association of individual TCRs with disease status, and machine learning to predict cytomegalovirus infection status. A later analysis re-analyzed previously published TCR beta repertoires from 500 to 700 donors and added high-resolution HLA genotyping to study TCR occurrence patterns. Rather than drawing on any new phenotypic data, the later analysis identified candidate immune exposures from TCR beta sequences and the way those sequences occurred across donors. In an earlier analysis of roughly 580 of the donors, high-throughput TCR beta sequencing was used to judge whether each TCR beta V gene segment behaved as functional or pseudogenic. Donor age, sex, ethnicity and CMV serostatus were compiled together with the repertoire data. In a later genetic analysis, genome-wide SNP genotypes for about 65% of the roughly 670 donors were used, and that subset was treated as a discovery cohort. Every discovery cohort repertoire had been produced on one sequencing platform. HLA typing covered class I and class II loci at four-digit resolution. Typing coverage varied by locus: about 620-640 donors for A, B, C, DRB1 and DQB1; roughly 510 for DQA1; about 590 for DPA1; approximately 490 for DPB1. Several DR-DQ haplotypes were treated as single units for association and clustering because of strong linkage in the cohort. Among a few hundred genotyped donors of the cohort, an average of 235,054 unique TCR beta nucleotide sequences were sequenced per donor, 15% to 20% of them non-productive. General findings and caveats noted by the study authors: This cohort had only TCR beta chains sequenced, and the lack of alpha or paired-chain data limited which features could be detected. According to a later genetic analysis, donors in an Asian-associated ancestry cluster had fewer N-insertions in productive TCRs than the approximately 630-donor mean. The sequencing pipeline was judged likely to have produced a cluster of highly shared sequence variants as a technical artifact. When HLA alleles, especially DR and DQ, strongly co-occurred, attributing TCR associations to individual alleles was difficult. An earlier analysis of 587 of the donors showed that most TCR beta V segments appeared in productive rearrangements either about 87% or about 30% of the time, which broadly matched IMGT annotations. Linkage disequilibrium might explain the correlated functional status among segregating V segments, but an unknown experimental factor could not be excluded. The earlier analysis of almost 600 of the donors excluded 15 to 20 rarely observed V segments, including chromosome 9 orphons, because counts were too low. In both the original and validation cohorts, the classifier was reported to diagnose cytomegalovirus status with high specificity and sensitivity. CMV serostatus was the only immune exposure information available for the cohort. Presence/absence analyses assumed roughly uniform sequencing depth across donors, an assumption that may not hold. According to a later analysis, most CMV-associated TCR beta chains appeared to be HLA-restricted, and the HLA associations seemed to be driven largely by CMV exposure. A later analysis found that HLA-associated TCR beta chains were more clonally expanded and had lower generation probabilities than equally common non-associated chains. A further reported finding was that TCR beta sequences accurately predicted the HLA-A and HLA-B alleles for most subjects in the first cohort. A later analysis found that TCR association rates varied across HLA loci, with DRB1 alleles showing the most associated TCRs and HLA-C alleles the fewest. Because the 87-base-pair reads could not distinguish some IMGT-functional V segments, including TRBV6-2 and TRBV6-3, those segments were excluded. A total of 150 or so TCR beta chains were listed by the study as associated with cytomegalovirus. A later analysis reported that several top co-occurrence clusters appeared linked to parvovirus B19, influenza, CMV and Epstein-Barr virus. Most TCR sequences were seen in very few donors, while some public TCRs were found in many individuals. Because HLA typing was missing for some donors at each locus, association tests included only the typed subset. It was suggested by the authors that the approach could potentially be generalized to other disease states and immunological phenotypes. At a false discovery rate of 0.05, a later analysis linked 15,000 to 20,000 TCR beta sequences to specific HLA alleles. A later genetic analysis associated a missense DCLRE1C variant with V-gene and J-gene trimming of TCR beta chains, and an independent cohort replicated the association. In vitro tests confirmed that a few of the cytomegalovirus-associated TCR beta chains recognize cytomegalovirus antigens.

The CDR3 contains 13 residues, cysteine and phenylalanine counted. The read is trimmed to its CDR3 DNA, 39 bases read in frame from base 1. The germline V gene gives CDR1 as KGHSH and CDR2 as LQKENI. Trimming costs V 1 base and J 1 base, and their ends lie 4 bases apart. In total, roughly 670 healthy bone marrow donors made up the cohort. All cohort members were sampled while nominally healthy, although unrecorded immune exposures were likely present. The donor tested CMV seropositive and was one of the 289 seropositive cohort members. A peripheral blood sample was collected from each donor, and TCR beta sequencing was performed on peripheral blood mononuclear cells. Genomic DNA was extracted from the blood cell samples with the Qiagen DNeasy Blood Extraction Kit. Receptors were amplified or captured by the immunoSEQ multiplex PCR assay. For the multiplex PCR, a mixture combining 60 forward primers for TCR Vbeta segments and 13 reverse primers for TCR Jbeta segments was used. Amplification of the CDR3 region of rearranged TCR beta genes was performed with a multiplex PCR assay on genomic DNA. Amplified TCR beta libraries were sequenced as 87-base-pair reads on the Illumina HiSeq System. The study's own analysis went as follows. A later analysis counted approximately 74 million unique TCR beta chains across the 550 to 800 repertoires, and some 11 million of these chains were shared by at least two donors. A nearest-neighbor algorithm error-corrected the raw reads and collapsed the reads into unique sequences, merging closely related sequences to remove PCR and sequencing errors. CDR3 sequences were aligned to IMGT reference sequences to assign V, D and J gene segments. Each retained sequence needed at least a six-nucleotide match to both a V gene segment and a J gene segment. A rearrangement was called productive if the CDR3 had no stop codons and remained in frame with V and J, and every other rearrangement was called non-productive. Following IMGT convention, CDR3 was defined as the stretch from the second conserved V-encoded cysteine up to the conserved J-encoded phenylalanine. In an earlier analysis of around 540 of the donors, sequences lacking an unambiguous match to a single V gene segment were excluded. An earlier analysis of 450 to 650 of the donors called V segments functional above 56.7% productive rearrangements and segregating when the between-donor standard deviation exceeded 5%. A statistical classification framework was developed to diagnose cytomegalovirus status using the catalog of TCR beta chain sequences. A later analysis assigned V and J genes by comparing TCR nucleotide sequences with IMGT/GENE-DB human TR gene sequences. A later analysis assigned CDR3 sequences and most-parsimonious VDJ recombination scenarios with the TCRdist pipeline. In a later analysis, every TCR beta chain was defined by the combination of its CDR3 amino acid sequence and its V-gene family, and reads without a unique V-gene family were dropped. In a later analysis, several hundred highly shared, low-generation-probability nucleotide sequences were removed to address suspected cross-contamination and a sequencing artifact. In a later analysis, a clonal expansion index for each public chain was calculated from normalized within-repertoire ranks of inferred template counts. Generation probabilities in a later analysis came from a VDJ recombination model fitted to out-of-frame rearrangements, and those results were checked against IGoR. In a later analysis, TCR-TCR, TCR-HLA and TCR-CMV co-occurrence was scored with hypergeometric tests, and a repertoire-size bias correction was applied to TCR pairs. To estimate false discovery rates, a later analysis permuted the HLA or CMV assignments 20 times. In a later analysis, co-occurring TCRs were grouped using DBSCAN, with TCRdist sequence similarity added in when clustering inside HLA-allele-positive subsets. Repertoires with fewer than 30,000 or more than 120,000 public chains, plus five repertoires with anomalous nucleotide sharing, were excluded from co-occurrence clustering. In TCRdb, the immuneACCESS table is reduced to in-frame sequences with V and J assigned. These tables do not hold every clone; where another copy was compared, an unresolved V gene accounts for under half, and the others remain unexplained. V and J calls and clone size are those listed in that table; D and trimming were worked out from the DNA. The sample table lists 100,000 to 150,000 clones, approximately 80% of them with a count of one. Approximately 10% of the sample is held by the ten biggest clonotypes.

With respect to this clone: Its antigen is still unknown. No base quality values were provided; no much bigger clone lies one nucleotide off.

The sequencing sample was made of PBMCs. The chain couples TRBV18 to TRBJ1-1; the D gene is unclear. This clonotype was sampled from a man aged 25 to 40 in good health and CMV-seropositive. The CDR3 region reads CASSPQQNTEAFF. The DNA sequence follows: TGTGCCAGCTCACCACAACAGAACACTGAAGCTTTCTTT.